This TCR beta chain was found in a study of blood T cell repertoires in COVID-19. The overall study: The study drew acute and convalescent COVID-19 samples from the United States, Italy and Spain. Nucleic acid was either cDNA or gDNA, and it came from T cells, B-cell-depleted T cells, or PBMCs.

TCRdb's copy holds only in-frame clones and misses some; the assay was immunoSEQ multiplex PCR. Among about 74,000 clones listed, around 90% were seen once. This CDR3 has 17 amino acids. The junction had 14 bases not matched to a gene; V was cut back by 5 bases and J by 4 bases. CDR1 and CDR2 from the germline V gene are ENHRY and SYGVKD. The sample taken for sequencing was peripheral blood. This clonotype was sampled from a man aged 50 or older with acute or convalescent COVID-19. V is TRBV10-3 and J is TRBJ1-5; 7 nucleotides agree with TRBD1. The CDR3 nucleotides are TGTGCCATCAGTTCCAGTGTAGCACAGGGGCTTAATCAGCCCCAGCATTTT. It codes for CAISSSVAQGLNQPQHF.